Reported below is one TCR beta chain. Which antigen it targets is not known. Qualities for individual bases were not recorded, and no much larger clone is one base off. CDR1 and CDR2 (GTSNPN, SVGIG) derive from the germline V gene (reference sequence). The CDR3, from cysteine to phenylalanine, totals 14 residues. The entry retains the CDR3 DNA only, 42 bases that are in frame from base 1. Trimming costs V 2 bases and J 3 bases, and their ends lie 11 bases apart. Amplification of TCR beta CDR3 regions was carried out from RNA transcripts. The TCR CDR3 was subjected to a first round of RT-PCR using the HTBI primer set and the Qiagen OneStep RT-PCR kit. Libraries were constructed in a second round of multiplex PCR, after which size selection and purification were performed. Sequencing of the libraries was done on an Illumina HiSeq2000 using paired-end 100 bp reads. The authors' pipeline ran thus. Raw data were processed with SOAPnuke, discarding reads with adapters, uncalled bases, mean Phred below 15, or no exact constant-primer or identifier match. COPE v1.2.5 was used to merge high-quality paired reads, and clonotypes were defined as unique nucleotide sequences. MiTCR v1.1 was used to align the clonotypes against IMGT TRBV, TRBD and TRBJ reference segments. The analysis included only V-J combinations with a frequency above 0.0001, which together covered 99% to 99.2% of the repertoires. A TCS score was defined as the ratio between F50 (clonal expansion) and ExV (chaos), using BLOSUM62-based TCRdist between CDR3 peptides within each V-J. Welch's t-statistics and random forest reduced fewer than 550 V-J features to roughly 13, which were used in a naive Bayes classifier (R e1071). TCRdb redid the processing of the public reads, applying fastp at Q25 and MiXCR, and retained in-frame beta chains. Rows are combined by CDR3 protein, so each entry shows the most common genes and DNA. In this record, the V and J calls reflect TCRdb's handling and not the investigators' own analysis. The sample table records about 400,000 distinct CDR3 sequences; roughly 14% of these occur just once. Approximately 30% of the sample is taken by the ten largest.

Hyperthyroidism patients were newly diagnosed, with disease duration under 2 months, and aged 18 to 65 years. Exclusion was applied to patients with uncontrolled infections, other autoimmune diseases, pregnancy or lactation. Diagnoses were based on clinical symptoms, serum thyroxine and TRAb, thyroid ultrasound and orbital computed tomography. Blood from progressor patients was drawn when they were first diagnosed with hyperthyroidism, before any ophthalmopathy symptoms appeared. PBMCs were isolated from roughly 10 ml of fresh peripheral blood by Ficoll-Paque density gradient centrifugation. Progressor patients were initially diagnosed with Graves' hyperthyroidism and developed ophthalmopathy during follow-up. Total RNA was extracted using Trizol reagent, and RNA quality was assessed on an Agilent 2100 Bioanalyzer. These data are taken from a study of T cells in Graves' hyperthyroidism and ophthalmopathy (dated by TCRdb to about 2019). For context, the study as a whole: Peripheral blood samples were taken at initial diagnosis, before any treatment was given. To identify TCR V-J signatures that set the groups apart, the researchers used a discovery cohort of approximately 98 patients, made up of some 41 with Graves' ophthalmopathy and about 55 with stable Graves' hyperthyroidism. An independent validation cohort of some 18 hyperthyroidism patients and 17 patients who later progressed to ophthalmopathy tested prospective prediction of ophthalmopathy. The approximately 100 discovery patients were randomly split 7:3 into training and test sets. In addition, the study compared T-cell repertoires in thyroid tissue and in blood from six Graves' hyperthyroidism patients. Following sampling, methimazole starting at 30 mg daily was given to hyperthyroidism patients, and high-dose intravenous methylprednisolone was given to ophthalmopathy patients. The paper reports TCR Vbeta CDR3 sequencing of about 140 peripheral blood samples: 43 ophthalmopathy, under 80 hyperthyroidism and around 17 progressor patients.

Overall results and qualifications from the work: In validation, progression to ophthalmopathy was predicted by the model with 70.59% sensitivity and approximately 78% specificity, a median of roughly 6 months before onset. Sample size was not statistically predetermined, and investigators were not blinded to group allocation. Ophthalmopathy was separated from stable hyperthyroidism by a 13 V-J signature model, with around 90% sensitivity and approximately 84% specificity obtained in cross-validation and 80%/75% obtained in testing. Blood samples also contained most of the expanded thyroid clonotypes (frequency above 0.001), which suggests that blood repertoires may reflect thyroid immune responses.

Sequencing used blood. Recombination connected TRBV30 to TRBJ1-5; TRBD1 is perhaps the D gene, given 5 matching bases. The sequence was collected from a woman aged 18-29 years with Graves' hyperthyroidism that later progressed to Graves' ophthalmopathy. The CDR3 region reads CAWSPGGINQPQHF. DNA sequence: TGTGCCTGGAGTCCCGGGGGAATCAATCAGCCCCAGCATTTT.